The clone carrying this TCR beta chain was observed a few times. Its antigen is currently unknown. Trimming stripped 10 bases from V and 6 bases from J, with 17 bases between. CDR1 SEHNR and CDR2 FQNEAQ come from the germline V gene (reference sequence). The CDR3 length is 13 residues. The data derive from a study of T cells in Graves' hyperthyroidism and ophthalmopathy. Looking at the study overall: Peripheral blood sampling occurred at initial diagnosis, before any treatment.

Study-wide findings and caveats: Ophthalmopathy and stable hyperthyroidism were separated by a 13 V-J model.

PBMCs were collected from an approximately 9 ml volume of fresh peripheral blood. It was RNA transcripts that yielded the amplified TCR beta CDR3 regions. The HTBI primer set served for first-round RT-PCR of the TCR CDR3. TCRdb processed the multiplex PCR reads anew with MiXCR; each CDR3 protein has one entry. The profile shows around 350,000 distinct CDR3 sequences, around 16% of them singletons. This rearrangement joins TRBV7-9 to TRBJ2-3, with D tentatively TRBD2 (5 bases). The sample comprised blood. This clonotype was sampled from a woman younger than 35 with Graves' hyperthyroidism that later progressed to Graves' ophthalmopathy. The CDR3 DNA reads TGTGCCACCGGGCCGGTTTGGGAGGATACGCAGTATTTT. This translates into CATGPVWEDTQYF.